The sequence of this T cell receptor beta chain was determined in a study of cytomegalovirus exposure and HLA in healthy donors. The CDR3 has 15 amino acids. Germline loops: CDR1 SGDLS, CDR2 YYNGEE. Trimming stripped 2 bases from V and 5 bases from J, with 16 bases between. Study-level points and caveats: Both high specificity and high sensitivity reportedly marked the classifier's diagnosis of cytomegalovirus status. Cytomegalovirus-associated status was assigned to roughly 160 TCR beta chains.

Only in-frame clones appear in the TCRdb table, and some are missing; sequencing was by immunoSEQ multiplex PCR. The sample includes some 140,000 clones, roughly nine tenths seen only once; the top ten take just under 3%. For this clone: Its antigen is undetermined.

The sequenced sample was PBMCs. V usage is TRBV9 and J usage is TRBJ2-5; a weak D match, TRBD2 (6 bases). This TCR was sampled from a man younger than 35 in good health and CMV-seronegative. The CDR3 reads CASSVGLALYETQYF. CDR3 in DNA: TGTGCCAGCAGCGTCGGCCTAGCGTTGTACGAGACCCAGTACTTC.